These 10 T cell receptor beta chains were sequenced from one sample in a study of OX40 agonist ivuxolimab in advanced cancers. TCRdb keeps only in-frame clones here, not all; method: immunoSEQ multiplex PCR. The profile shows roughly 100,000 clones, over 75% of them singletons. The sample here was CD4+ or CD8+ T cells sorted from blood, taken in a trial of the OX40 agonist ivuxolimab. These receptors all stem from an adult with an advanced solid tumor such as melanoma, head and neck, liver or kidney cancer.

The CDR3 reads CASSLEADPYSGANVLTF. The DNA of the CDR3 is TGCGCCAGCAGCTTAGAAGCGGACCCGTACTCTGGGGCCAACGTCCTGACTTTC. The chain carries TRBV5-1 and TRBJ2-6, with D tentatively TRBD2 (5 bases). The CDR3 covers 18 residues. In germline, CDR1 is SGHRS, CDR2 YFSETQ. V was trimmed by 2 bases and J by 0 bases, leaving 15 bases between them.

This clone was recorded once. CDR3 in amino acids: CASSIEGGESSYEQYF. The CDR3 DNA reads TGTGCCAGTAGTATTGAAGGGGGGGAAAGCTCCTACGAGCAGTACTTC. The V and J genes are TRBV19 and TRBJ2-7; the D gene is possibly TRBD2 (7 bases). Germline CDR1 reads LNHDA; CDR2 reads SQIVND (reference sequence). V lost 3 bases to trimming and J lost 0 bases, with 15 bases between them. The CDR3 has 16 amino acids.

The chain couples TRBV2 to TRBJ2-1; 10 nucleotides match TRBD2. The CDR3 has 16 residues. Trimming cost V 2 bases and J 6 bases; bases outside gene matches: 7. Germline CDR1 is SNHLY and CDR2 is FYNNEI. For the CDR3, the DNA is TGTGCCAGCAGTGAAACTAGCGGGGCTGCCAGCAATGAGCAGTTCTTC. Its translation is CASSETSGAASNEQFF. The entire variable domain, with the rest obtained from reference TRBV2 and TRBJ2-1, is as follows: EPEVTQTPSHQVTQMGQEVILRCVPISNHLYFYWYRQILGQKVEFLVSFYNNEISEKSEIFDDQFSVERPDGSNFTLKIRSTKLEDSAMYFCASSETSGAASNEQFFGPGTRLTVL.

V usage is TRBV6-1 and J usage is TRBJ2-5; maybe TRBD1 (6 bases). Looked up from germline, CDR1 is MNHNS and CDR2 is SASEGT. With 6 bases removed from V and 5 bases from J, the gap between germline ends came to 13 bases. The CDR3 is 13 amino acids. In DNA form, the CDR3 reads TGTGCCAGCAGGGTAACAGGGCGGGAGACCCAGTACTTC. As protein: CASRVTGRETQYF.

The genes are TRBV4-2 and TRBJ1-2; perhaps TRBD1 as D (5 bases). CDR3 length equals 16 residues. CDR1 LGHNA and CDR2 YNFKEQ come from the germline V gene. V dropped 0 bases and J dropped 4 bases, with 15 bases sitting between them. The CDR3 nucleotides are TGTGCCAGCAGCCAAGAAGCAGGGCATACATTCTATGGCTACACCTTC. Translated: CASSQEAGHTFYGYTF.

The chain links TRBV29-1 to TRBJ2-1; 10 nucleotides match TRBD2. The germline V gene has CDR1 SQVTM and CDR2 ANQGSEA. With V trimmed by 1 base and J by 0 bases, 18 bases remained unmatched. CDR3 size: 21 residues. CDR3 sequence reads: CSVEGTFLMSKRGGSYNEQFF. The CDR3 DNA reads as TGCAGCGTTGAAGGCACCTTTTTGATGTCGAAGCGGGGGGGCTCCTACAATGAGCAGTTCTTC.

There are a few counts of this clone. The chain joins TRBV4-1 to TRBJ2-1; perhaps D is TRBD1 or TRBD2 (5 bases each). Trimming cost V 1 base and J 7 bases, with 8 bases left between them. This CDR3 contains 13 residues. Germline CDR1 MGHRA, CDR2 YSYEKL. The CDR3 spells CASSQAGRNEQFF. In DNA form, the CDR3 reads TGCGCCAGCAGCCAAGCGGGGCGTAATGAGCAGTTCTTC.

The rearrangement links TRBV14 to TRBJ1-6; the D gene is possibly TRBD1 (6 bases). Trimming left V 4 bases short and J 4 bases short, with 14 bases between. The CDR3 has 16 amino acids. Germline CDR1 is SGHDN and CDR2 is FVKESK. The CDR3 DNA reads TGTGCCAGCAGCCCCCCGGGGGCGGATTATAATTCACCCCTCCACTTT. This encodes CASSPPGADYNSPLHF.

The gene calls are TRBV7-6 and TRBJ1-4, with D maybe TRBD1 (5 bases). CDR1 is SGHVS, CDR2 FNYEAQ, per germline. Trimming removed 5 bases at V and 8 bases at J, with 15 bases between. The CDR3 loop spans 14 amino acids. CDR3 sequence reads: CASSAGGRGEKLFF. CDR3 nucleotide sequence: TGTGCCAGCAGCGCGGGGGGAAGAGGCGAAAAACTGTTTTTT.

The rearrangement joins TRBV25-1 to TRBJ2-4, with D possibly matching TRBD2 (5 bases). The CDR3 runs 14 residues. Per the germline V gene, CDR1 is MGHDK and CDR2 is SYGVNS. Trimming left V 2 bases short and J 3 bases short, with 8 bases between. CDR3 residues: CASSERGSKNIQYF. DNA of the CDR3: TGTGCCAGCAGTGAACGGGGAAGCAAAAACATTCAGTACTTC.